The 7 T cell receptor beta chains in this list originate from one sample, sequenced in a study of vaccination and CD4 T cells after COVID-19 (dated by TCRdb to between 2021 and 2024). The library was generated by PCR. Instrument used: Illumina iSeq 100. DNA from cultured CD4+ T cells was subjected to TCR sequencing with the Oncomine TCR Beta short-read assay at the Johns Hopkins FTIC core. TCRdb handled the public reads itself, with Q25 trimming in fastp and clone calling in MiXCR, and kept productive beta chains. Each entry merges the rows of one CDR3 protein and shows their most common DNA and genes. The sample table contains fewer than 20,000 distinct CDR3 sequences; only one count was recorded for around 48% of them. The top ten clones comprise roughly a sixth of the sample. These TCRs are of unknown antigen specificity. This sample's treatment or condition label indicates: roughly ten-day PBMC culture with coronavirus spike peptide pools or control peptides (ViraFEST assay).

Sequences were derived from CD4+ T cells from blood, cultured in vitro, sampled before SARS-CoV-2 vaccination. Source of these receptors: a human donor who had recovered from COVID-19.

The chain uses TRBV19 and TRBJ1-2; 7 nucleotides agree with TRBD1. Germline CDR1 reads LNHDA; CDR2 reads SQIVND (reference sequence). This CDR3 comprises 14 residues. Trimming removed 4 bases from V and 8 bases from J; junction bases left unmatched: 10. Here the CDR3 DNA reads TGTGCCAGTAGTAGAGAGACAGGGATGGGCGGCTACACCTTC. Translated: CASSRETGMGGYTF.

The rearrangement uses TRBV10-1 and TRBJ2-3; D is uncertain. CDR3 length equals 12 residues. Trimming took 0 bases from V and 7 from J, leaving 5 bases between them. The germline CDR1 and CDR2 sequences are WNHNN and SYGVQD (reference sequence). Here the CDR3 DNA reads TGCGCCAGCAGTGAGTCCTCGTATACGCAGTATTTT. It yields the protein CASSESSYTQYF.

The chain couples TRBV24-1 to TRBJ2-7, with D possibly being TRBD2 (5 bases). V lost 3 bases and J lost 1, with 12 bases in between. Germline CDR1 reads KGHDR; CDR2 reads SFDVKD. The CDR3 spans 15 residues. The CDR3 DNA reads TGTGCCACCAGTGATGGTCTAGCTGGGTCCTACGAGCAGTACTTC. This gives the protein CATSDGLAGSYEQYF.

This sequence joins TRBV29-1 and TRBJ2-5; tentatively, D is TRBD1 (5 bases). The length of the CDR3 is 12 residues. Germline V gene data show CDR1 as SQVTM and CDR2 as ANQGSEA. V lost 5 bases and J lost 4, with 11 bases in between. The CDR3 DNA is TGCAGCGTTAAACCAGGGCCAGAGACCCAGTACTTC. Its translation: CSVKPGPETQYF.

This chain uses TRBV28 with TRBJ1-3; no clear D gene. The CDR3 extends over 14 amino acids. The V end lost 6 bases, the J end lost 11 bases, and 20 bases lay between the germline ends. Germline loops: CDR1 MDHEN, CDR2 SYDVKM. The CDR3 spells CASSPGAGRDSIYF. In nucleotides, the CDR3 is TGTGCCAGCAGCCCGGGAGCCGGCCGTGATTCCATATATTTT.

This chain connects TRBV27 to TRBJ1-1; tentatively, D is TRBD1 (5 bases). The V end lost 3 bases, the J end lost 2 bases, and 10 bases lay between the germline ends. CDR3 length equals 14 residues. Germline values: CDR1 MNHEY, CDR2 SMNVEV (reference sequence). The CDR3 DNA reads as TGTGCCAGCAGTTTCATGGGACCAAACACTGAAGCTTTCTTT. It is translated as CASSFMGPNTEAFF.

V is TRBV2 and J is TRBJ2-7; TRBD2 is a possible D gene (6 bases). Trimming shortened V by 2 bases and J by 12 bases, and 20 bases separated the two germline ends. Germline CDR1 is SNHLY and CDR2 is FYNNEI. The CDR3 length is 14 residues. The CDR3 sequence: CASSEPLGEVPPYF. The CDR3 nucleotides read TGTGCCAGCAGTGAACCGCTCGGGGAGGTTCCACCGTACTTC.